This T cell receptor (beta chain) is from a study of shared clonotypes between healthy human individuals. Healthy HIV-negative adults without recent acute infections or vaccinations served as donors. Every immunoSEQ plate was one replicate of a subset's evenly spread DNA. This table comes from immunoSEQ multiplex PCR, and its TCRdb copy is limited to in-frame clones, with some not included. This sample has more than 90,000 clones, with around 67% found just once. Details on this clone: Its antigen is as yet unknown.

General study results and limits: Clonotypes which were not shared had lower generation probabilities than clonotypes that all four donors shared.

This CDR3 contains 15 residues. The V and J ends lost 5 bases and 5 bases, in that order; junction bases with no gene match: 8. Germline values: CDR1 MGHDK, CDR2 SYGVNS. This clonotype originated in a man aged 25 to 40 in good health. Sequencing was performed on memory CD8+ T cells sorted from blood. The sample's subset: CD45RO+ cells pooled with CCR7-negative TemRA cells. This rearrangement joins TRBV25-1 to TRBJ2-1; 8 bases are shared with TRBD2. The CDR3 bases are TGTGCCAGCAGTTATGGCGGGAGGAACAACAATGAGCAGTTCTTC. This gives the protein CASSYGGRNNNEQFF.